One TCR beta chain is described in this entry. Its cognate antigen is unknown. Germline V lookup: CDR1 MDHEN, CDR2 SYDVKM. The CDR3 spans 13 residues. The germline V and J ends were trimmed by 5 bases and 12 bases, with 17 bases remaining between them. Sequenced by immunoSEQ multiplex PCR; TCRdb stores in-frame clones only, minus some. The table includes 65,000 to 85,000 clones, 90% detected once. The sample belongs to a study of T cell responses to AZD1222 COVID-19 vaccine. As for the study in general: Second-dose recipients at about 4 or about 12 weeks were treated as one pooled group.

Study-wide results and limits: Rises in breadth and depth of Spike-specific TCRs came after two AZD1222 doses. At baseline, seropositivity was found in only a handful of AZD1222 recipients.

This chain uses TRBV28 with TRBJ2-1; D ambiguous. The origin of this receptor is an adult in good health. The input for sequencing was peripheral blood, taken on day 0 of AZD1222 vaccination. The CDR3 loop is CASSQLTLRWQFF. In nucleotides, the CDR3 is TGTGCCAGCAGTCAACTAACCCTACGTTGGCAGTTCTTC.